A selection of T cell receptor beta chains follows, all from one sample in a study of blood T cell repertoires in COVID-19. Measured with immunoSEQ multiplex PCR; TCRdb has only the in-frame clones, and not every one. The repertoire holds under 200,000 clones, with 70% to 90% as singletons. Sequenced sample: peripheral blood. These receptors were collected from a man aged 40-55 years with active or convalescent COVID-19. Each CDR3 is given with its conserved first and last residue. D genes are given only for firm matches. Part of the rows lack a size; the others show once, few, many or a class for expanded clones.

j_gene: TRBJ2-1
d_gene: NA
len: 13
abundance: NA
v_gene: TRBV7-2
CDR3aa: CASSLDRPNEQFF

j_gene: TRBJ2-5
d_gene: TRBD1
len: 17
abundance: NA
v_gene: TRBV7-6
CDR3aa: CASTVTGTGDVLETQYF

j_gene: TRBJ2-1
d_gene: NA
len: 17
abundance: NA
v_gene: TRBV25-1
CDR3aa: CASSEWGSASSYNEQFF

j_gene: TRBJ2-3
d_gene: TRBD2
len: 15
abundance: few
v_gene: TRBV19
CDR3aa: CASSTGLAVTDTQYF

j_gene: TRBJ1-5
d_gene: NA
len: 14
abundance: NA
v_gene: TRBV30
CDR3aa: CAWSVGGFNQPQHF

j_gene: TRBJ2-2
d_gene: NA
len: 13
abundance: NA
v_gene: TRBV2
CDR3aa: CASSVSGIGELFF

j_gene: TRBJ1-6
d_gene: TRBD1
len: 17
abundance: NA
v_gene: TRBV4-3
CDR3aa: CASSQTDRGLNNSPLHF

j_gene: TRBJ1-1
d_gene: TRBD1
len: 14
abundance: once
v_gene: TRBV28
CDR3aa: CASSSGQMNTEAFF

j_gene: TRBJ1-6
d_gene: NA
len: 14
abundance: NA
v_gene: TRBV5-1
CDR3aa: CASSSQGHNSPLHF

j_gene: TRBJ1-2
d_gene: NA
len: 14
abundance: NA
v_gene: TRBV7-2
CDR3aa: CASILGGTDHGYTF

j_gene: TRBJ1-1
d_gene: NA
len: 14
abundance: NA
v_gene: TRBV4-1
CDR3aa: CASSQDPGLPEAFF

j_gene: TRBJ2-7
d_gene: TRBD1
len: 14
abundance: NA
v_gene: TRBV6-5
CDR3aa: CASRNLGQDYEQYF

j_gene: TRBJ2-4
d_gene: TRBD1
len: 15
abundance: NA
v_gene: TRBV28
CDR3aa: CASSITGARKNIQYF

j_gene: TRBJ2-2
d_gene: NA
len: 11
abundance: NA
v_gene: TRBV20-1
CDR3aa: CSARGTGELFF

j_gene: TRBJ2-3
d_gene: NA
len: 15
abundance: NA
v_gene: TRBV3-1/TRBV3-2
CDR3aa: CASRQSGIATDTQYF